This T cell receptor (beta chain) was recorded in a study of T cell repertoires in cytomegalovirus infection. Looking at the study overall: Public TCR beta signature analysis indicated the presence of both CMV infection and matching HLA type.

Broader study findings: HLA-C-restricted, CMV-specific TCR beta clonotypes were dominant ex vivo.

One entry per CDR3 protein results from TCRdb running MiXCR on the reads. In the table there are some 400,000 distinct CDR3 sequences, 15% to 20% of which are singletons. This clonotype was counted a few times. Antigen unknown. The CDR3 extends over 18 amino acids. V lost 1 base and J lost 3; bases outside the gene matches: 11. Sequencing input: PBMCs. This sequence was found in a human donor in good health (CMV status not recorded). Some clones in this sample may be carry-over from other donors' samples. The chain joins TRBV12-3 or TRBV12-4 to TRBJ1-5, with 8 bases aligning to TRBD1. CDR3 DNA sequence: TGTGCCAGCAGTTTAGATGGGGGTCAGGGGGCCTTCAATCAGCCCCAGCATTTT. Translated, it gives CASSLDGGQGAFNQPQHF.